Reported below is one T cell receptor (beta chain). These data originate in a study of shared clonotypes between healthy human individuals. Naive CD8 populations comprised CD45RO-negative cells positively selected for CCR7, excluding terminally differentiated effector memory CD45RA+ cells. Clones were read by immunoSEQ multiplex PCR, and TCRdb kept only the in-frame ones, dropping some. The sample records approximately 1.9 million clones, 93% being singletons. Germline V gives CDR1 LNHNV, CDR2 YYDKDF (reference sequence). This CDR3 is built from 16 residues. Trimming removed 5 bases from V and 5 bases from J; junction bases left unmatched: 13.

The TCR was taken from a man aged 18 to 35 in good health. Some clones in this sample may be carry-over from other donors' samples. The V call is TRBV15, the J call TRBJ2-5; TRBD1 matches 8 bases. Sample: naive CD8+ T cells from PBMCs. As DNA, the CDR3 is TGTGCCACCAGCCCCAGGGGGCAGGGGGCGTATGAGACCCAGTACTTC. The encoded protein is CATSPRGQGAYETQYF. Together with reference TRBV15 and TRBJ2-5, the CDR3 gives the full variable domain: DAMVIQNPRYQVTQFGKPVTLSCSQTLNHNVMYWYQQKSSQAPKLLFHYYDKDFNNEADTPDNFQSRRPNTSFCFLDIRSPGLGDTAMYLCATSPRGQGAYETQYFGPGTRLLVL.